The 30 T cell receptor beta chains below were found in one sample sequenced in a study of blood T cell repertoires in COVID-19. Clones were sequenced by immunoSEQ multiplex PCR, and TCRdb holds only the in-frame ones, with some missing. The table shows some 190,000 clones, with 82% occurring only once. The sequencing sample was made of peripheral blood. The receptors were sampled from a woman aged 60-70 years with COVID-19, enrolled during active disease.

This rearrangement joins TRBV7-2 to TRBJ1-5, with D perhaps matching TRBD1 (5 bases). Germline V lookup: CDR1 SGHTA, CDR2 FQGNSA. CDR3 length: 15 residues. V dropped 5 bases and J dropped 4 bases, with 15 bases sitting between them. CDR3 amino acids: CASSLGGGRNQPQHF. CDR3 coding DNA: TGTGCCAGCAGCCTCGGGGGGGGGAGGAATCAGCCCCAGCATTTT.

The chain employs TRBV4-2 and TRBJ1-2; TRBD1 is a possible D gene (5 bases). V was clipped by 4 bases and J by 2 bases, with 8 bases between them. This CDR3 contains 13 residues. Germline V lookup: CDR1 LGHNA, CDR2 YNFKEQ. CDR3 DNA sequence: TGTGCCAGCAGCCGTCCAGGGAACTATGGCTACACCTTC. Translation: CASSRPGNYGYTF.

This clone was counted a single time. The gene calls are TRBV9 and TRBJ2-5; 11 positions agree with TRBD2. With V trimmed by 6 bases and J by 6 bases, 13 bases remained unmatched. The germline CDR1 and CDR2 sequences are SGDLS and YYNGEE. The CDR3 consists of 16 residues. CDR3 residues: CASNTDEVAGGKTQYF. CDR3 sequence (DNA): TGTGCCAGCAACACGGACGAAGTAGCGGGGGGGAAGACCCAGTACTTC.

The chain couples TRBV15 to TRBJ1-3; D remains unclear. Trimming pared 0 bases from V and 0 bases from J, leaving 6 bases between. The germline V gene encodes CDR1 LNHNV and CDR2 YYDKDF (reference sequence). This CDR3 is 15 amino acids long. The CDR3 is CATSRETGSGNTIYF. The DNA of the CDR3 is TGTGCCACCAGCAGAGAAACTGGCTCTGGAAACACCATATATTTT.

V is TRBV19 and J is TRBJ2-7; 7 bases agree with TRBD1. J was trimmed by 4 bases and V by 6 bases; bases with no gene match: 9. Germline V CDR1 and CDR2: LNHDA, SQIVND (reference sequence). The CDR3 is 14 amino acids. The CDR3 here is CASSPGQRVYEQYF. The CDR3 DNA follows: TGTGCCAGTAGCCCGGGACAGCGTGTTTACGAGCAGTACTTC.

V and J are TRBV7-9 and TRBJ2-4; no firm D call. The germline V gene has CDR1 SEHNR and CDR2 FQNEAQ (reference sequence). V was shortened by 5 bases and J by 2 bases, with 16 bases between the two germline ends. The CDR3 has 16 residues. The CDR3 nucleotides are TGTGCCAGCAGCCAACCCGGGTATGGAACCAAAAACATTCAGTACTTC. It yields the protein CASSQPGYGTKNIQYF.

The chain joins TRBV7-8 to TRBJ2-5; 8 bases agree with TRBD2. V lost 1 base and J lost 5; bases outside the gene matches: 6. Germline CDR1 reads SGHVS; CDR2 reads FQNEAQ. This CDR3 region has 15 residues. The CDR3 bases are TGTGCCAGCAGCTTAGTGGGACTAGTCCACGAGACCCAGTACTTC. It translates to CASSLVGLVHETQYF.

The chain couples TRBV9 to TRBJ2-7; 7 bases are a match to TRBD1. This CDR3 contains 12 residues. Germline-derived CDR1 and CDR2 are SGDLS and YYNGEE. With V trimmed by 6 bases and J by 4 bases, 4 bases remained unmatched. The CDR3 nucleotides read TGTGCCAGCAAGGGGGCGGGTTACGAGCAGTACTTC. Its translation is CASKGAGYEQYF.

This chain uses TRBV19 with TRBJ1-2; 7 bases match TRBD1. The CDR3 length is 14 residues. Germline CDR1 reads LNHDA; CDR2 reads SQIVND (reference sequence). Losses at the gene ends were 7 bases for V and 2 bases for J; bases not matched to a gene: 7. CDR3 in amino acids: CASTPTGSNYGYTF. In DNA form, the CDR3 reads TGTGCCAGTACCCCGACAGGGTCAAACTATGGCTACACCTTC.

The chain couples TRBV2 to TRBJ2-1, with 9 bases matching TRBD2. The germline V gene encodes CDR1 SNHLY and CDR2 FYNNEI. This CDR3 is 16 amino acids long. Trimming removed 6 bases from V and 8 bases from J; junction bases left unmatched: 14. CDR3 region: CASSPARLAGSDEQFF. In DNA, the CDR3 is TGTGCCAGCAGCCCCGCCCGGCTAGCGGGAAGCGATGAGCAGTTCTTC.

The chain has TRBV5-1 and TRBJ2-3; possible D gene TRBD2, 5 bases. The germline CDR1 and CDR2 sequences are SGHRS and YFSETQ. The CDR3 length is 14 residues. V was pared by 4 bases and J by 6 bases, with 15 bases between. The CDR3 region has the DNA TGCGCCAGCAGCCCCCCCTCTCCGGGGGATACGCAGTATTTT. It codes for CASSPPSPGDTQYF.

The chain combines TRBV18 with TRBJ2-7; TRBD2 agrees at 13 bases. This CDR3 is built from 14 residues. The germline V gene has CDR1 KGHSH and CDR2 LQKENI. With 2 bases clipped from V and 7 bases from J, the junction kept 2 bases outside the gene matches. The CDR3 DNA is TGTGCCAGCTCACCAGAACTAGCGGGAGGGGAGCAGTACTTC. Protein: CASSPELAGGEQYF.

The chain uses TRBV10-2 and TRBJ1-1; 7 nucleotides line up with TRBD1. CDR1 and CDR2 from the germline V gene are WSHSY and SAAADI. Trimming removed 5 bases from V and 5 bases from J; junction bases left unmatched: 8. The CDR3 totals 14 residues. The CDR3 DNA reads TGCGCCAGCAGTCACGGACAGGCTAGGACTGAAGCTTTCTTT. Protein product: CASSHGQARTEAFF.

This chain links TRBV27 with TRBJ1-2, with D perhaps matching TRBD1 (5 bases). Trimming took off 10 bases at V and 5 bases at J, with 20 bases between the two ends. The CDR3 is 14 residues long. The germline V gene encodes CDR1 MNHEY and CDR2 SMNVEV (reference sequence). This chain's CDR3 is CATRPGREEYGYTF. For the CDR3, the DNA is TGTGCCACCCGACCCGGCAGGGAAGAATATGGCTACACCTTC.

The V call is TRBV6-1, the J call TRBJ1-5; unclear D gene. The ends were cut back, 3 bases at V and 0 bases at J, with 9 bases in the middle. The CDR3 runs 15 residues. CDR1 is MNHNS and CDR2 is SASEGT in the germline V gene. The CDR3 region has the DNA TGTGCCAGCAGTGAGGTTCGGGATAGCAATCAGCCCCAGCATTTT. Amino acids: CASSEVRDSNQPQHF.

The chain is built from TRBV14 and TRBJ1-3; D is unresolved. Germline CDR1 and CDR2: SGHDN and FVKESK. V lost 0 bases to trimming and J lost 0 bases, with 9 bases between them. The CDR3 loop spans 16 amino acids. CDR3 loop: CASSQDSGISGNTIYF. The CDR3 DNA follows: TGTGCCAGCAGCCAAGATTCCGGGATCTCTGGAAACACCATATATTTT.

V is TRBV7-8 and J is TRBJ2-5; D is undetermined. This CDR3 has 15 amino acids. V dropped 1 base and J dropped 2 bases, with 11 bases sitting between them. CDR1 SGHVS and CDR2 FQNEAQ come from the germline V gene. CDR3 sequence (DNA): TGTGCCAGCAGCTTAGGGGCCCTATTACAAGAGACCCAGTACTTC. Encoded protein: CASSLGALLQETQYF.

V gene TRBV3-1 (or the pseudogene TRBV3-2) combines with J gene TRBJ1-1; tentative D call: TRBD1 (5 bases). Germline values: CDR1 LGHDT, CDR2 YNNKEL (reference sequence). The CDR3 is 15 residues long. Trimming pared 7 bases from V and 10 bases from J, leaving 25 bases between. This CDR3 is CASTSTAGRMVVAFF. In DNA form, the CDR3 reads TGTGCCAGCACCTCCACAGCAGGGCGGATGGTAGTAGCTTTCTTT.

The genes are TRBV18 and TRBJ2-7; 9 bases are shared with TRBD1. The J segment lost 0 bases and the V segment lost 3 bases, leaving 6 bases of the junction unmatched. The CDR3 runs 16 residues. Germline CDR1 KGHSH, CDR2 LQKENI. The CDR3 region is CASSPEGQGGSYEQYV. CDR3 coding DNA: TGTGCCAGCTCACCCGAGGGACAGGGAGGCTCCTACGAGCAGTACGTC.

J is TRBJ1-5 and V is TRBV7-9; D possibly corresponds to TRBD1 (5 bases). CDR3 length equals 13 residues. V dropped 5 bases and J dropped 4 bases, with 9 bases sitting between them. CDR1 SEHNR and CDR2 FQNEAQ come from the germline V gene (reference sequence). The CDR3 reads CASSQGWNQPQHF. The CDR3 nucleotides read TGTGCCAGCAGCCAGGGATGGAATCAGCCCCAGCATTTT.

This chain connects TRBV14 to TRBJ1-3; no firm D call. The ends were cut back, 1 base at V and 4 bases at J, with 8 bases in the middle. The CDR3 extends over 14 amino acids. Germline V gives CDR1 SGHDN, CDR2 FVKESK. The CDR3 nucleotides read TGTGCCAGCAGCCAAGCACATGCCGGAAACACCATATATTTT. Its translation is CASSQAHAGNTIYF.

The CDR3 here is CAIRDDRGNSPLHF. The DNA of the CDR3 is TGTGCCATCAGAGACGACAGGGGAAATTCACCCCTCCACTTT. This chain uses TRBV10-3 with TRBJ1-6; 8 nucleotides agree with TRBD1. V was pared by 6 bases and J by 7 bases, with 5 bases of the junction left unmatched. The germline gives CDR1 ENHRY, CDR2 SYGVKD. The CDR3 is 14 residues long.

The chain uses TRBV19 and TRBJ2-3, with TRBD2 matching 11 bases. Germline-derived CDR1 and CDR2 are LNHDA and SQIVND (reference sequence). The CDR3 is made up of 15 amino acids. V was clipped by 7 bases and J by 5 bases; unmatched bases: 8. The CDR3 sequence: CASITSGSGGDTQYF. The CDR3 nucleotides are TGTGCCAGTATTACTAGCGGGAGTGGTGGAGATACGCAGTATTTT.

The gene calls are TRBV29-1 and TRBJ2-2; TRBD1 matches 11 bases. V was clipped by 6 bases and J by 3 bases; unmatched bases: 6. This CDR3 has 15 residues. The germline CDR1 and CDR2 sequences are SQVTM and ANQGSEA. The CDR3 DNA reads TGCAGCGTCAAAGGACAGGGGGCAGACACCGGGGAGCTGTTTTTT. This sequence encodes CSVKGQGADTGELFF.

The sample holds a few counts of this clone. CDR3 amino acids: CASRGDNTDTQYF. The DNA of the CDR3 is TGTGCCAGCAGGGGGGACAACACAGATACGCAGTATTTT. The V call is TRBV2, the J call TRBJ2-3, with D tentatively TRBD1 (6 bases). Trimming cost V 6 bases and J 2 bases, with 9 bases left between them. This CDR3 is 13 amino acids long. Per germline, CDR1 SNHLY and CDR2 FYNNEI. The full variable domain, in which reference TRBV2 and TRBJ2-3 provide the parts outside the CDR3, is EPEVTQTPSHQVTQMGQEVILRCVPISNHLYFYWYRQILGQKVEFLVSFYNNEISEKSEIFDDQFSVERPDGSNFTLKIRSTKLEDSAMYFCASRGDNTDTQYFGPGTRLTVL.

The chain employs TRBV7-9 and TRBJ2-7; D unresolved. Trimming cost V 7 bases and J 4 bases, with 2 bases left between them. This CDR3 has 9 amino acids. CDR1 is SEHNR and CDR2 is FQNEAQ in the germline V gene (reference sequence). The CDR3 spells CASIYEQYF. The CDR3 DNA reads TGTGCCAGCATATACGAGCAGTACTTC.

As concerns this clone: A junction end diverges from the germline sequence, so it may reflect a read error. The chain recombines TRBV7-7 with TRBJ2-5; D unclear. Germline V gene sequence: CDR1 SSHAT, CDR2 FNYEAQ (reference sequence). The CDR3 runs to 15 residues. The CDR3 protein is CASSWSNGGQETQYF. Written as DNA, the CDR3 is TGTGCTAGCAGCTGGAGTAACGGCGGCCAAGAGACCCAGTACTTC.

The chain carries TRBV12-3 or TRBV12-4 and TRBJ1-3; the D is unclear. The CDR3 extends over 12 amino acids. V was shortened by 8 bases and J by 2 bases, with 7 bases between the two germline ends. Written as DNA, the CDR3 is TGTGCCAGCCGGGTGGCTGGAAACACCATATATTTT. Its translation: CASRVAGNTIYF.

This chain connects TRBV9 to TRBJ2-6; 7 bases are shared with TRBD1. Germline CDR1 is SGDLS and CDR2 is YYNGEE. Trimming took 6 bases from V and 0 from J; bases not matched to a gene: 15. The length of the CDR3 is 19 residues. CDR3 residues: CASTRDSESLSSGANVLTF. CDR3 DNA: TGTGCCAGCACCCGGGACAGCGAATCTTTAAGCTCTGGGGCCAACGTCCTGACTTTC.

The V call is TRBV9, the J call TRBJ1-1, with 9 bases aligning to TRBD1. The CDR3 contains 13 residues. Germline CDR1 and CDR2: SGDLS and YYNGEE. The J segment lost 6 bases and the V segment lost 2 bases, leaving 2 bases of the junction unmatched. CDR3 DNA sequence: TGTGCCAGCAGCGTGGGACAGGGCTCTGAAGCTTTCTTT. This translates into CASSVGQGSEAFF.